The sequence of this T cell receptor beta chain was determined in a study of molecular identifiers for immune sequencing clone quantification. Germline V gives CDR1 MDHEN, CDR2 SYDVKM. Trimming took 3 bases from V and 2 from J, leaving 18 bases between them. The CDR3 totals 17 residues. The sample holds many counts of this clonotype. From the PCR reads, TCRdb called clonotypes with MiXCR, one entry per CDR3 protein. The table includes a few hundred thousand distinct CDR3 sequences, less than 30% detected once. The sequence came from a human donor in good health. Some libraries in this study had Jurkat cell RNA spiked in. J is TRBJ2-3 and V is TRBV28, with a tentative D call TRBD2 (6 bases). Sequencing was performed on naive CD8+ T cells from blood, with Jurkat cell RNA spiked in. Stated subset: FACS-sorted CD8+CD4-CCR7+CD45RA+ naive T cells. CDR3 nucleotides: TGTGCCAGCAGTTTGGTCCCCGGGAGAACATCCACAGATACGCAGTATTTT. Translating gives CASSLVPGRTSTDTQYF. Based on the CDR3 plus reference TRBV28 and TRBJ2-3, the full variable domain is DVKVTQSSRYLVKRTGEKVFLECVQDMDHENMFWYRQDPGLGLRLIYFSYDVKMKEKGDIPEGYSVSREKKERFSLILESASTNQTSMYLCASSLVPGRTSTDTQYFGPGTRLTVL.